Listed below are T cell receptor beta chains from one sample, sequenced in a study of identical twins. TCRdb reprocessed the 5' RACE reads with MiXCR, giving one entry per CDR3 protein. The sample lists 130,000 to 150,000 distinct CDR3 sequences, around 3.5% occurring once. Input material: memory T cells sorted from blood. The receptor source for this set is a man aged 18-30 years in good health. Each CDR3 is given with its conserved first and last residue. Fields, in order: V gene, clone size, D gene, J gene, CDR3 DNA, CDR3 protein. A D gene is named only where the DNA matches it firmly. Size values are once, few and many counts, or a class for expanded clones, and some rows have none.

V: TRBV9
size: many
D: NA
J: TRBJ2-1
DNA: TGTGCCAGCAGCGTAAGAGAGGCCGGCGATGAGCAGTTCTTC
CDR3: CASSVREAGDEQFF

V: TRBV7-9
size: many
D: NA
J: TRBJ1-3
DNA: TGTGCCAGCAGCTCTCACAGGGTACATGGAAACACCATATATTTT
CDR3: CASSSHRVHGNTIYF

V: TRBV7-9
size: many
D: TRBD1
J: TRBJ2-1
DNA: TGTGCCAGCAGCTCCACAGGGGTAGAGCAGTTCTTC
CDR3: CASSSTGVEQFF

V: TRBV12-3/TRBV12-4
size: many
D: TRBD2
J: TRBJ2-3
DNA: TGTGCCAGCAGTTTAGCGCTAGCGGCTACTAGCACAGATACGCAGTATTTT
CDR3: CASSLALAATSTDTQYF

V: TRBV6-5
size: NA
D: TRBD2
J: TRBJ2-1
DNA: TGTGCCAGCAGTTACTCGAAATTGAAGCGGGAGACCCATGAGCAGTTCTTC
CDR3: CASSYSKLKRETHEQFF

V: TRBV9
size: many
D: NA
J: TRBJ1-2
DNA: TGTGCCAGCAGGACCACACCGGGAGAATATGGCTACACCTTC
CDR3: CASRTTPGEYGYTF

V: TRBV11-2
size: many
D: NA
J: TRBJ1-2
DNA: TGTGCCAGCAGCGCCATCGGGGGCACCAACTATGGCTACACCTTC
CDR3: CASSAIGGTNYGYTF

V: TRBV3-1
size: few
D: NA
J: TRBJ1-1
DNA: TGTGCCAGCAGCCAAGGACAGTGGACTGAAGCTTTCTTT
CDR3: CASSQGQWTEAFF

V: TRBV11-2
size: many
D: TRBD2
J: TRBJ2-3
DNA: TGTGCCAGCAGCTTATTGCTGGGACTAGCGGGAGGACTGGATGGCACAGATACGCAGTATTTT
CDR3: CASSLLLGLAGGLDGTDTQYF

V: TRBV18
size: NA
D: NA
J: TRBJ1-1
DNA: TGTGCCAGCTCACCGTACCAGGATAACACTGAAGCTTTCTTT
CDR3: CASSPYQDNTEAFF

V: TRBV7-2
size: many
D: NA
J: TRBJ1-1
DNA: TGTGCCAGCAGCTTAGGTGGGGGGGCGCGGACTGAAGCTTTCTTT
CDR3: CASSLGGGARTEAFF

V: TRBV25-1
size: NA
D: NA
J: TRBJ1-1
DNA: TGTGCCAGCAGTGATTCGGATGCATCAGGGGACACTGAAGCTTTCTTT
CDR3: CASSDSDASGDTEAFF

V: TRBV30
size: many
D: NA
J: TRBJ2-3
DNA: TGTGCCTGGAGATGGGGGCAGCTCACAGATACGCAGTATTTT
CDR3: CAWRWGQLTDTQYF

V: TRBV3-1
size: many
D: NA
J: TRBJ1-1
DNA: TGTGCCAGCAGCCAAGGATTCAGGGGTGAAGCTTTCTTT
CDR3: CASSQGFRGEAFF

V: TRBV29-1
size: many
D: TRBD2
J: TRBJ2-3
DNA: TGCAGCGTCAATAGCGGGAGTAGCACAGATACGCAGTATTTT
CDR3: CSVNSGSSTDTQYF

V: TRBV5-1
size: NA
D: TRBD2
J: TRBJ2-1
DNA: TGCGCCAGCAGCGCCCCGGGGGGAACTAGCTTTGAGCAGTTCTTC
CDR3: CASSAPGGTSFEQFF

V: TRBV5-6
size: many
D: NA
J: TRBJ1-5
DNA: TGTGCCAGCAGCTTGTTTGGGCAGTCCAATCAGCCCCAGCATTTT
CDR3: CASSLFGQSNQPQHF

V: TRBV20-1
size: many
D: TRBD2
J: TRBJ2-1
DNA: TGCAGTGCTAGTGCCCCCCTAGCGGCAAGCTTCAATGAGCAGTTCTTC
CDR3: CSASAPLAASFNEQFF

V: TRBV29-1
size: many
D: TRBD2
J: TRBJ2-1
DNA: TGCAGCGGGACTAGCGGATACAATGAGCAGTTCTTC
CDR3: CSGTSGYNEQFF

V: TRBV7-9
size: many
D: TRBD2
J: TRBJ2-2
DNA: TGTGCCAGCAGCTACCAACCCGGGACTAGCAAGACCGGGGAGCTGTTTTTT
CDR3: CASSYQPGTSKTGELFF

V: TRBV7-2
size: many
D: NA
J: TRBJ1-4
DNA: TGTGCCAGCAGCCCCAAGGCGGCAACTAATGAAAAACTGTTTTTT
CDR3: CASSPKAATNEKLFF

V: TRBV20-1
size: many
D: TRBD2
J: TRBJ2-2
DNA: TGCAGTGCTAACAGGGAGAGCGGGAGGGGCGGGGAGCTGTTTTTT
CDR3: CSANRESGRGGELFF

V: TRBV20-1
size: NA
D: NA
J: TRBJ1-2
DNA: TGCAGTGCTAGACGACCAGGAGGCTACACCTTC
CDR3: CSARRPGGYTF

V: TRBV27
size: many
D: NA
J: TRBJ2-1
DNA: TGTGCCAGCAGTATTCGGAGAGGCTACAATGAGCAGTTCTTC
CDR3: CASSIRRGYNEQFF

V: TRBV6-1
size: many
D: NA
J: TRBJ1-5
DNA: TGTGCCAGCAGTGAAGATAGAGGACAGCCCCAGCATTTT
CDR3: CASSEDRGQPQHF

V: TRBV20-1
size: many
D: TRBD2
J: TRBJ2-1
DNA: TGCAGTGCAACAGCTGGGACTAGCTTTTACAATGAGCAGTTCTTC
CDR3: CSATAGTSFYNEQFF

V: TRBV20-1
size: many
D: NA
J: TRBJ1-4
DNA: TGCAGTGCTAGAGATCCTGGTGAAAAACTGTTTTTT
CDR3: CSARDPGEKLFF

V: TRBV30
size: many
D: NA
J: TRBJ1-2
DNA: TGTGCCTGGAGTGAAGGGGCGGTGTTGAATGGCTACACCTTC
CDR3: CAWSEGAVLNGYTF

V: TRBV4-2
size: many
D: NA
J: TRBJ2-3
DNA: TGTGCCAGCAGCCAAGTAACGGACAGCACAGATACGCAGTATTTT
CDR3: CASSQVTDSTDTQYF

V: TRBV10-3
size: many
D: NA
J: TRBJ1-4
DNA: TGTGCCATCAGTGAGGGCAGAGAAAAACTGTTTTTT
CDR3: CAISEGREKLFF

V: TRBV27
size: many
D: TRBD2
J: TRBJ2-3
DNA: TGTGCCAGCAGTTTGCTCCCGCCTTTTGGCGGGAGGGAGGACACAGATACGCAGTATTTT
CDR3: CASSLLPPFGGREDTDTQYF

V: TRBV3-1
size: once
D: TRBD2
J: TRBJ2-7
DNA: TGTGCCAGCAGCCAAGACTCCGGGACTAGAGGATCCGAGCAGTACTTC
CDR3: CASSQDSGTRGSEQYF

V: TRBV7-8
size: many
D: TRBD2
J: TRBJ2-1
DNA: TGTGCCAGCAGCTCCCCCCGCCGCGGGAGTACAAATGAGCAGTTCTTC
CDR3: CASSSPRRGSTNEQFF

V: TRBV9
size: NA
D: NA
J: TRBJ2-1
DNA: TGTGCCAGCAGCGTAGGTACGGGGCCTAGTTACAATGAGCAGTTCTTC
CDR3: CASSVGTGPSYNEQFF

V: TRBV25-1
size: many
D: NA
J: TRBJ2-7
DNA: TGTGCCAGCAGTGAAGGGGGTATATCCTACGAGCAGTACTTC
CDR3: CASSEGGISYEQYF

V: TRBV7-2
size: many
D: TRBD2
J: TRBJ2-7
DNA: TGTGCCAGCAGCCGGATGACTAGCGGGAGAGGGGAGCAGTACTTC
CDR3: CASSRMTSGRGEQYF

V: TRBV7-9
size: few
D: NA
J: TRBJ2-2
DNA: TGTTCCAGCAGCTCACGACAGGTCGAGAACACCGGGGAGCTGTTTTTT
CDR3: CSSSSRQVENTGELFF

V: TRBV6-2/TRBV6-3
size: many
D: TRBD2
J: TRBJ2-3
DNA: TGTGCCAGCAGAAGCGGGAGGCTCACAGGAGATACGCAGTATTTT
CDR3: CASRSGRLTGDTQYF

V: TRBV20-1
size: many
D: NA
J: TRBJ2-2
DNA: TGCAGTGTCCCGCGGGTACGGAACACCGGGGAGCTGTTTTTT
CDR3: CSVPRVRNTGELFF

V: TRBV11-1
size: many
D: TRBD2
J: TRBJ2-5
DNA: TGTGCCAGCACCGAGACTAGCATCCAAGAGACCCAGTACTTC
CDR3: CASTETSIQETQYF

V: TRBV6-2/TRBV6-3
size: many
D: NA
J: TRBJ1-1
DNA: TGTGCCAGCAGTCCCGGACAGATGAACACTGAAGCTTTCTTT
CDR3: CASSPGQMNTEAFF

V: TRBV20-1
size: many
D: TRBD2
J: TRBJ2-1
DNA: TGCAGTGCCCAGGAGGTAGCGGGAGGGTTATACAATGAGCAGTTCTTC
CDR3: CSAQEVAGGLYNEQFF

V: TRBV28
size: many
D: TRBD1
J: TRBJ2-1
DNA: TGTGCCAGCAAACTAACAGGGGGCGCATACAATGAGCAGTTCTTC
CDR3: CASKLTGGAYNEQFF

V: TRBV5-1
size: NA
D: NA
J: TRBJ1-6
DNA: TGCGCCAGCAGCTGGGGGGCTAATTCACCCCTCCACTTT
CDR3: CASSWGANSPLHF

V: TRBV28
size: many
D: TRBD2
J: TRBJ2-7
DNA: TGTGCCAGCAGCCCAGACGGGAGGAGAGGCGAGCAGTACTTC
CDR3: CASSPDGRRGEQYF

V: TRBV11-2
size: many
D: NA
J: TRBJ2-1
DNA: TGTGCCAGCCACAGCTTAAGTCTACAGCGGGGACAAAATGAGCAGTTCTTC
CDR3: CASHSLSLQRGQNEQFF

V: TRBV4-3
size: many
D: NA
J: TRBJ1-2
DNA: TGCGCCAGCAGCCAAGACCAAATTGGAGCGGCTGGCTACACCTTC
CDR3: CASSQDQIGAAGYTF

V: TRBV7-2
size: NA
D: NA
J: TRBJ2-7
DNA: TGTGCCAGCAGCCGTTCTACCAGATCCTACGAGCAGTACTTC
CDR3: CASSRSTRSYEQYF

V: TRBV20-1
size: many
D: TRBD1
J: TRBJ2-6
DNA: TGCAGTGCTAGAACCGGGACAGGGAGATTCGGGGCCAACGTCCTGACTTTC
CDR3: CSARTGTGRFGANVLTF

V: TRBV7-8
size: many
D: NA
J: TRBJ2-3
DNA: TGTGCCAGCAGCCAATCTTTTGCGGTTCGCACAGATACGCAGTATTTT
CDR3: CASSQSFAVRTDTQYF

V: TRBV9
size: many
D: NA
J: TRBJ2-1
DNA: TGTGCCAGCAGCGTGGGGACCAACTACAATGAGCAGTTCTTC
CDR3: CASSVGTNYNEQFF

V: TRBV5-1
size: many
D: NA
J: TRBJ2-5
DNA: TGCGCCAGCACCCCTCTCGAAGGGGGGCAAGAGACCCAGTACTTC
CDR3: CASTPLEGGQETQYF

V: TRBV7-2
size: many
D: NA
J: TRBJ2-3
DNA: TGTGCCAGCAGCTCAACCAGGGGAGTGGGTACATCCCCGCAGTATTTT
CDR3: CASSSTRGVGTSPQYF

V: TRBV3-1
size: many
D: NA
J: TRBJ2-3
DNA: TGTGCCAGCAGCCAAGATCGACGGAGTTCAACGGATACGCAGTATTTT
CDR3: CASSQDRRSSTDTQYF

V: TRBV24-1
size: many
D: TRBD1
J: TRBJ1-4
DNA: TGTGCCACCGGAGGGACAGGACCAACTAATGAAAAACTGTTTTTT
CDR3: CATGGTGPTNEKLFF

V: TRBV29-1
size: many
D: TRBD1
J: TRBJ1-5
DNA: TGCAGCGCCGGACAGGGGGCGAATCAGCCCCAGCATTTT
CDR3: CSAGQGANQPQHF

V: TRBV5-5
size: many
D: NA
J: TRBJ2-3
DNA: TGTGCCAGCAGCTTAAATCCAGGAAGCACAGATACGCAGTATTTT
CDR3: CASSLNPGSTDTQYF

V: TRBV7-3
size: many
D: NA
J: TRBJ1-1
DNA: TGTGCCAGCAGCTCCGAACCAAGACGGGGGAACACTGAAGCTTTCTTT
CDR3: CASSSEPRRGNTEAFF

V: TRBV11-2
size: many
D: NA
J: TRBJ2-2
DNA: TGTGCCAGCAGCCCGTATCGTCCTGACACCGGGGAGCTGTTTTTT
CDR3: CASSPYRPDTGELFF